This T cell receptor beta chain was sequenced during a study of spatial heterogeneity in lung cancer. Study-level background: Alpha-chain sequences were consistently detected in smaller numbers than beta-chain sequences.

Each molecule of TCR cDNA was tagged with one unique molecular identifier. TCRdb processed the 5' RACE reads anew with MiXCR; each CDR3 protein has one entry. The sample records over a thousand distinct CDR3 sequences, more than 9% being singletons. This clonotype is labeled large (0.1 to 1%). The antigen remains unidentified. Study-wide results and limits: Nonsynonymous mutation counts, ubiquitous and regional, were tracked by the respective counts of ubiquitous and regional expanded TCRs. In tumors, expanded intratumoral alpha and beta TCR counts tracked mutation counts.

Time point reported: sample taken at primary tumor resection. Patients with untreated early-stage non-small cell lung cancer, numbering around 71, were the donors. This sample comprised lung tumor tissue, obtained at surgery. This sequence originates from a female donor with early-stage non-small cell lung cancer.

This chain's CDR3 is CASSQSSGGEETQYF. The CDR3, as DNA: TGCGCCAGCAGTCAATCGAGTGGGGGCGAAGAGACCCAGTACTTC. This chain links TRBV23-1 with TRBJ2-5; TRBD1 is a possible D gene (6 bases). TRBV23-1 is marked as an open reading frame, function uncertain. The CDR3 covers 15 residues. V lost 0 bases, J lost 3 bases, and 11 bases lay in between.